This record covers a single TCR beta chain. The antigen is undetermined. This sample was included in a study of T cell clones after liver transplantation. Overall study context: Immunosuppression withdrawal was tried within 2 years after liver transplantation in this trial. Apart from a few HCV-positive recipients, transplants were for non-autoimmune, non-viral reasons. Whole-study results and caveats: Conclusions were preliminary, with small, heterogeneous patient groups.

Clones were read by immunoSEQ multiplex PCR, and TCRdb kept only the in-frame ones, dropping some. This table holds more than 65,000 clones, roughly 80% found once. V lost 4 bases to trimming and J lost 1 base, with 12 bases between them. The germline V gene has CDR1 SGDLS and CDR2 YYNGEE. This CDR3 is built from 14 residues. The TCR sequence derives from a human patient who received a liver transplant. Some T cells may trace back to the graft donor. The chain employs TRBV9 and TRBJ2-7; D unclear. The sample in question was CD4+ T cells from blood, obtained 12 months after liver transplant. The CDR3 sequence: CASSPLMGSYEQYF. As DNA, the CDR3 is TGTGCCAGCAGCCCCCTCATGGGGTCCTACGAGCAGTACTTC.